Presented here are 26 T cell receptor beta chains from one specimen sequenced in a study of T-cell memory formation after mild COVID-19 (dated by TCRdb to the early 2020s). The library was obtained by 5' RACE. Sequencing took place on an Illumina NovaSeq 6000. TCRdb trimmed public reads at Q25 via fastp, called clones via MiXCR and kept in-frame beta chains. Rows matching on CDR3 protein sequence are summarized as one entry with the most common DNA and genes. This sample lists about 470,000 distinct CDR3 sequences; roughly 18% were detected once. The ten biggest clones cover more than 9% of the sample. Material for sequencing was PBMCs or a T cell subset sorted from them (not recorded which). These receptors came from an adult woman who had mild COVID-19 (a few samples of this study predate the infection). The sample titles of this study are shuffled in the database, so cell type and time point are left out; the donor was told from shared clones.

This clonotype was seen at least ten times. V is TRBV4-3 and J is TRBJ1-4; the D is unclear. The CDR3 is made up of 15 amino acids. In germline, CDR1 is LGHNA, CDR2 YSLEER. Between the trimmed V and J ends, which lost 6 bases and 0 bases, there was a span of 11 bases. CDR3 sequence (DNA): TGCGCCAGCAGGGAAAGGGCCGCAACTAATGAAAAACTGTTTTTT. Translated, it gives CASRERAATNEKLFF.

The table lists this clonotype with a few counts. This chain joins TRBV12-3 or TRBV12-4 and TRBJ2-2, with D uncertain. This CDR3 has 15 amino acids. The germline V and J ends were trimmed by 7 bases and 1 base, with 13 bases remaining between them. The CDR3 DNA follows: TGTGCCAGCAACGCGATCGGCCTGAACACCGGGGAGCTGTTTTTT. Its protein product is CASNAIGLNTGELFF.

The chain employs TRBV19 and TRBJ2-5; 13 bases map to TRBD2. The V segment lost 5 bases and the J segment 2 bases; nucleotides outside the gene matches: 11. The CDR3 runs 18 residues. Germline CDR1 is LNHDA and CDR2 is SQIVND (reference sequence). CDR3 loop: CASSLGLAGSVVQETQYF. The DNA for the CDR3 is TGTGCCAGTAGTCTGGGACTAGCGGGGAGCGTCGTTCAAGAGACCCAGTACTTC.

The genes are TRBV12-3 or TRBV12-4 and TRBJ1-6; D is undetermined. Trimming shortened V by 5 bases and J by 7 bases, and 18 bases separated the two germline ends. This CDR3 region has 16 residues. The CDR3 DNA reads as TGTGCCAGCAGTCCGGGAGAAGGGTTATGGAATTCACCCCTCCACTTT. It encodes CASSPGEGLWNSPLHF.

This clonotype was counted only a few times. The genes are TRBV15 and TRBJ2-1; D is ambiguous. Trimming pared 4 bases from V and 7 bases from J, leaving 11 bases between. CDR1 LNHNV and CDR2 YYDKDF come from the germline V gene (reference sequence). The CDR3 loop spans 13 amino acids. DNA for the CDR3: TGTGCCACCAGCAACCTGGGTGGGAATGAGCAGTTCTTC. Its protein product is CATSNLGGNEQFF.

This clonotype showed up many times. The chain recombines TRBV5-1 with TRBJ2-5; D unresolved. The CDR3 contains 13 residues. The germline CDR1 and CDR2 sequences are SGHRS and YFSETQ. Trimming shortened V by 0 bases and J by 5 bases, and 8 bases separated the two germline ends. The DNA of the CDR3 is TGCGCCAGCAGCTTGGAAGCGCGGGAGACCCAGTACTTC. This codes for CASSLEARETQYF. The complete variable domain, with remaining parts taken from reference TRBV5-1 and TRBJ2-5, reads KAGVTQTPRYLIKTRGQQVTLSCSPISGHRSVSWYQQTPGQGLQFLFEYFSETQRNKGNFPGRFSGRQFSNSRSEMNVSTLELGDSALYLCASSLEARETQYFGPGTRLLVL.

The chain has TRBV12-3 or TRBV12-4 and TRBJ2-7; TRBD1 agrees at 7 bases. This CDR3 has 14 amino acids. Trimming cost V 6 bases and J 2 bases; bases outside gene matches: 7. This CDR3 is CASSPQGTTYEQYF. Written as DNA, the CDR3 is TGTGCCAGCAGCCCACAGGGGACAACCTACGAGCAGTACTTC.

This chain connects TRBV5-6 to TRBJ1-3; D might be TRBD1 (6 bases). V shed 2 bases and J shed 7 bases, with 10 bases lying between them. The CDR3 loop spans 13 amino acids. Germline CDR1 reads SGHDT; CDR2 reads YYEEEE. CDR3 sequence: CASSFQGRNTIYF. CDR3 DNA: TGTGCCAGCAGCTTTCAGGGGCGTAACACCATATATTTT.

This clonotype has at least ten counts. V and J are TRBV5-1 and TRBJ2-1; maybe TRBD2 (5 bases). The CDR3 is 14 residues long. The V gene lost 2 bases and the J gene lost 4 bases, with 10 bases spanning the gap. The germline V gene has CDR1 SGHRS and CDR2 YFSETQ. The CDR3 here is CASSFGGQYNEQFF. CDR3 nucleotide sequence: TGCGCCAGCAGCTTCGGCGGGCAATACAATGAGCAGTTCTTC.

The sample holds a few counts of this clonotype. The chain recombines TRBV12-3 or TRBV12-4 with TRBJ1-4; 8 bases are shared with TRBD1. The CDR3 is made up of 14 amino acids. V lost 5 bases and J lost 7; bases outside the gene matches: 6. The DNA of the CDR3 is TGTGCCAGCAGTGACAGGGGAGGGGCTGAAAAACTGTTTTTT. This gives the protein CASSDRGGAEKLFF.

This sequence joins TRBV7-9 and TRBJ2-1, with 8 bases aligning to TRBD2. Germline V gene sequence: CDR1 SEHNR, CDR2 FQNEAQ (reference sequence). Germline trimming cut 4 bases from V and 15 bases from J; bases unmatched to any gene: 8. This CDR3 spans 12 amino acids. The CDR3 spells CASSSLADLLFF. CDR3 nucleotides: TGTGCCAGCAGCTCACTAGCGGATCTACTGTTCTTC.

This sequence joins TRBV20-1 and TRBJ2-3, with D possibly TRBD2 on 6 matching bases. Trimming removed 3 bases at V and 6 bases at J, with 13 bases between. Germline CDR1 and CDR2: DFQATT and SNEGSKA (reference sequence). The CDR3 consists of 13 residues. The CDR3 region is CSASKGGRDTQYF. CDR3 sequence (DNA): TGCAGTGCTAGTAAGGGAGGACGCGATACGCAGTATTTT.

This clonotype was picked up a small number of times. The chain employs TRBV30 and TRBJ2-1; D gene unclear. The length of the CDR3 is 15 residues. Germline V gives CDR1 GTSNPN, CDR2 SVGIG (reference sequence). The V and J ends lost 1 base and 1 base respectively, with 11 bases between them. This chain's CDR3 is CAWSALVSSYNEQFF. Written as DNA, the CDR3 is TGTGCCTGGAGTGCATTAGTTTCTTCCTACAATGAGCAGTTCTTC.

The sample holds a few counts of this clonotype. This sequence joins TRBV12-3 or TRBV12-4 and TRBJ1-2; 9 bases agree with TRBD1. The ends lost 6 bases at V and 2 bases at J; junction bases unmatched: 4. This CDR3 has 14 residues. The CDR3 coding sequence is TGTGCCAGCAGCACAGGGGGCAGAAACTATGGCTACACCTTC. Amino acid sequence: CASSTGGRNYGYTF.

This clonotype has just a few counts. The rearrangement links TRBV29-1 to TRBJ2-7; 7 nucleotides line up with TRBD1. Germline CDR1 is SQVTM and CDR2 is ANQGSEA. This CDR3 has 13 amino acids. With 4 bases clipped from V and 1 base from J, the junction kept 4 bases outside the gene matches. CDR3 DNA: TGCAGCGTTGTTTGGGACAGTTCCTACGAGCAGTACTTC. It encodes CSVVWDSSYEQYF.

This clonotype has more than one count but fewer than ten. This chain uses TRBV7-9 with TRBJ1-2, with 7 bases that match TRBD1. V lost 5 bases, J lost 3 bases, and 6 bases stayed unmatched. Per the germline V gene, CDR1 is SEHNR and CDR2 is FQNEAQ (reference sequence). The CDR3 is 14 amino acids. The CDR3 nucleotides are TGTGCCAGCAGCCATACTGACAGGGACTATGGCTACACCTTC. Its protein is CASSHTDRDYGYTF. Combining the CDR3 with reference TRBV7-9 and TRBJ1-2 gives the whole variable domain DTGVSQNPRHKITKRGQNVTFRCDPISEHNRLYWYRQTLGQGPEFLTYFQNEAQLEKSRLLSDRFSAERPKGSFSTLEIQRTEQGDSAMYLCASSHTDRDYGYTFGSGTRLTVV.

This clonotype was detected ten times or more. The V and J genes are TRBV20-1 and TRBJ2-5, with D uncertain. The CDR3 runs to 11 residues. V lost 6 bases and J 5 bases, leaving 10 bases between the germline ends. Per the germline V gene, CDR1 is DFQATT and CDR2 is SNEGSKA (reference sequence). CDR3 sequence (DNA): TGCAGTGCCCCGACGTGGGAGACCCAGTACTTC. Protein sequence: CSAPTWETQYF.

The rearrangement uses TRBV7-3 and TRBJ2-2; D is unresolved. Germline V gene sequence: CDR1 SGHTA, CDR2 FQGTGA. V lost 1 base, J lost 1 base, and 7 bases lay in between. CDR3 length: 15 amino acids. CDR3 sequence reads: CASSLMLGNTGELFF. The CDR3 DNA reads TGTGCCAGCAGCTTAATGTTAGGGAACACCGGGGAGCTGTTTTTT.

The chain links TRBV5-1 to TRBJ1-1; 8 bases map to TRBD1. Germline CDR1 reads SGHRS; CDR2 reads YFSETQ. J was trimmed by 5 bases and V by 2 bases; bases with no gene match: 8. CDR3 length equals 15 residues. In DNA form, the CDR3 reads TGCGCCAGCAGCTTTCGGGCAGGGGGCCCTACTGAAGCTTTCTTT. This gives the protein CASSFRAGGPTEAFF.

This clonotype was seen a few times. The gene calls are TRBV24-1 and TRBJ2-1; 9 positions match TRBD2. V gave up 1 base and J gave up 8 bases; unmatched junction bases: 8. In germline, CDR1 is KGHDR, CDR2 SFDVKD. The CDR3 has 16 residues. CDR3 sequence: CATSDFGVAGVDEQFF. CDR3 nucleotide sequence: TGTGCCACCAGTGATTTTGGGGTAGCGGGGGTGGATGAGCAGTTCTTC.

This clonotype was counted a few times. The chain uses TRBV5-1 and TRBJ2-3, with D hard to call. Germline V CDR1 and CDR2: SGHRS, YFSETQ. CDR3 length: 12 amino acids. V was pared by 4 bases and J by 4 bases, with 7 bases between. Written as DNA, the CDR3 is TGCGCCAGCAGCCTCCCCTCAGATACGCAGTATTTT. Protein sequence: CASSLPSDTQYF.

This chain links TRBV4-1 with TRBJ1-1; D is unresolved. V lost 2 bases to trimming and J lost 8 bases, with 15 bases between them. This CDR3 is built from 14 residues. CDR1 and CDR2 (germline): MGHRA, YSYEKL. This CDR3 reads CASSQFVIGQEAFF. Here the CDR3 DNA reads TGCGCCAGCAGCCAATTCGTGATTGGTCAGGAAGCTTTCTTT.

This chain uses TRBV4-1 with TRBJ2-7; D may be TRBD1 (5 bases). The V and J ends lost 0 bases and 5 bases respectively, with 14 bases between them. Germline V lookup: CDR1 MGHRA, CDR2 YSYEKL. CDR3 length: 15 residues. The CDR3 sequence: CASSQEARVLDEQYF. In nucleotides, the CDR3 is TGCGCCAGCAGCCAAGAGGCCAGGGTCCTCGACGAGCAGTACTTC.

CDR3 sequence (DNA): TGTGCCAGCAGCTTAGGGACAGGGGATCGTACTGTGGGAGAGACCCAGTACTTC. It translates to CASSLGTGDRTVGETQYF. V and J are TRBV7-6 and TRBJ2-5; 9 bases agree with TRBD1. Germline V lookup: CDR1 SGHVS, CDR2 FNYEAQ. The CDR3 covers 18 residues. The V segment lost 1 base and the J segment 4 bases; nucleotides outside the gene matches: 13.

For the CDR3, the DNA is TGTGCCAGTAGCGACAGGGTTAGCAATCAGCCCCAGCATTTT. Amino acid sequence: CASSDRVSNQPQHF. The chain joins TRBV19 to TRBJ1-5; TRBD1 aligns across 7 bases. Germline trimming cut 6 bases from V and 0 bases from J; bases unmatched to any gene: 2. CDR1 and CDR2 (germline): LNHDA, SQIVND (reference sequence). The CDR3 covers 14 residues.

This clonotype was found a few times. The rearrangement uses TRBV7-6 and TRBJ2-7, with TRBD1 matching 10 bases. CDR3 size: 17 residues. V lost 5 bases and J lost 2; bases outside the gene matches: 12. CDR1 and CDR2 (germline): SGHVS, FNYEAQ. The DNA for the CDR3 is TGTGCCAGCAGCCTAACGGCGGGACAGGGGAGCACCTACGAGCAGTACTTC. It yields the protein CASSLTAGQGSTYEQYF.